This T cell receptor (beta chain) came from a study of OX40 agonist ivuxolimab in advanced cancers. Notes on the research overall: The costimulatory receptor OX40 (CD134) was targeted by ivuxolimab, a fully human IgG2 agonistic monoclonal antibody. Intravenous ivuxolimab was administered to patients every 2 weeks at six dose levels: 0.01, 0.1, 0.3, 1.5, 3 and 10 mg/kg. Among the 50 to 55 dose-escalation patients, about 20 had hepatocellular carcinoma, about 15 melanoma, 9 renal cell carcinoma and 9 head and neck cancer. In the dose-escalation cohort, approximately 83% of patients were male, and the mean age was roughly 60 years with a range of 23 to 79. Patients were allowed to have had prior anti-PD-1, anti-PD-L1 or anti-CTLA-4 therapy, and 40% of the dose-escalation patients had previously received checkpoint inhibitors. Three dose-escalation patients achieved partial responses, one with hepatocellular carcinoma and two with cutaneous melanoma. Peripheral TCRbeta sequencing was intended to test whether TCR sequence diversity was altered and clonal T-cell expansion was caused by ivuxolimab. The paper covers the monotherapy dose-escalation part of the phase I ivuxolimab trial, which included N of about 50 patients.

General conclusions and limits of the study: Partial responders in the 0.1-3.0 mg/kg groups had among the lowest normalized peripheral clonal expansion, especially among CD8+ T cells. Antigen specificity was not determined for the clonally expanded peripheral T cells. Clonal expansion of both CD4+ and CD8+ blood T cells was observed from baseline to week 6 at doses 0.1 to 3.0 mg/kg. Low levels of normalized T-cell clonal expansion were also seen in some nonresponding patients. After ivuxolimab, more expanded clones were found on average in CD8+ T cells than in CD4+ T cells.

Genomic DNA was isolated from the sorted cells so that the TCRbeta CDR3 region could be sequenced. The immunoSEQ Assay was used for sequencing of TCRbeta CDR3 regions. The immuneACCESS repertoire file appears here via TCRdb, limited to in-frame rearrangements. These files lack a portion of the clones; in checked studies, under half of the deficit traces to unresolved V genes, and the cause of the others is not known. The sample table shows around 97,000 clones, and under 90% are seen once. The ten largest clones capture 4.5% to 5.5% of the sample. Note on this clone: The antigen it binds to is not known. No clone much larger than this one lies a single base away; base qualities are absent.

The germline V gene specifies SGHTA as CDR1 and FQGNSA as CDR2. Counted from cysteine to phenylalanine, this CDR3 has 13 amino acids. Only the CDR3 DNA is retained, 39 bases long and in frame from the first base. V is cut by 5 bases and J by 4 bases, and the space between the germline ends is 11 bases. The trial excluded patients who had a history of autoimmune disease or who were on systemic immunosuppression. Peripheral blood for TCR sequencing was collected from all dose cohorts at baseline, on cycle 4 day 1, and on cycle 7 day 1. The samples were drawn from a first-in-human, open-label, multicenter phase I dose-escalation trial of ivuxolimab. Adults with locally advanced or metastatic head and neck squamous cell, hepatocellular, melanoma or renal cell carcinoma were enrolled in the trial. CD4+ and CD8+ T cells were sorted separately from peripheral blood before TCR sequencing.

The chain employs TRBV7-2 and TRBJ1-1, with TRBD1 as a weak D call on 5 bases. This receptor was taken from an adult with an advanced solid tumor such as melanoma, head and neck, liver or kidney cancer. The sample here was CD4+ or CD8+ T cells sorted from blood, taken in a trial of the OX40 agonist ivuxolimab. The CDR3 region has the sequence CASSAQGFTEAFF. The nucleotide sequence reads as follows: TGTGCCAGCAGCGCTCAGGGCTTCACTGAAGCTTTCTTT.